Listed below are T cell receptor beta chains from one sample, sequenced in a study of blood T cell repertoires in COVID-19. Measured with immunoSEQ multiplex PCR; TCRdb has only the in-frame clones, and not every one. The table lists under 150,000 clones, about 80% of them singletons. The sample consisted of peripheral blood. The receptors shown here come from a man in his forties with active or convalescent COVID-19. Both conserved end residues are part of each CDR3. The D gene is left open where the match is weak. Size tells how often a clone was seen (once, few, many) or the class of an expanded clone, and some rows leave it out.

size	J	D	V	DNA	CDR3
-	TRBJ1-2	-	TRBV7-2	TGTGCCAGCAGCTTGAACAGAGCAGGGTATGGCTACACCTTC	CASSLNRAGYGYTF
-	TRBJ1-1	-	TRBV18	TGTGCCAGCTCACCACTAACAGTGAACACTGAAGCTTTCTTT	CASSPLTVNTEAFF
-	TRBJ1-6	-	TRBV30	TGTGCCTGGAGTGGGGCTTCGATCTCACCCCTCCACTTT	CAWSGASISPLHF
-	TRBJ1-2	-	TRBV12-3/TRBV12-4	TGTGCCAGCAGTTTAGGGCAGTTCTATGGCTACACCTTC	CASSLGQFYGYTF
once	TRBJ2-3	TRBD2	TRBV7-2	TGTGCCAGCAGCTCTGGACTAGCGGGCGATACGCAGTATTTT	CASSSGLAGDTQYF
-	TRBJ2-3	-	TRBV27	TGTGCCAGCAGTTGGCAGGCCACCACAGATACGCAGTATTTT	CASSWQATTDTQYF
-	TRBJ2-1	-	TRBV5-1	TGCGCCAGCAGCTTGGGAGGGCAGGCGTACAATGAGCAGTTCTTC	CASSLGGQAYNEQFF
-	TRBJ1-4	TRBD1	TRBV7-9	TGTGCCAGCAGCTCGGACAGGGCAACTAATGAAAAACTGTTTTTT	CASSSDRATNEKLFF
-	TRBJ2-2	TRBD2	TRBV4-2	TGTGCCAGCACCCCGCGAAATAGCGGGGGGTCGAACACCGGGGAGCTGTTTTTT	CASTPRNSGGSNTGELFF
-	TRBJ2-2	-	TRBV18	TGTGCCAGCTCCCCACCAAACCCGGACACCGGGGAGCTGTTTTTT	CASSPPNPDTGELFF
once	TRBJ2-3	TRBD2	TRBV5-1	TGCGCCAGCAGCTTCCTGAGATCGGGGGGAAGCACAGATACGCAGTATTTT	CASSFLRSGGSTDTQYF
-	TRBJ2-1	TRBD2	TRBV7-2	TGTGCCAGCAGCCTCAACGGGGGGGCCTCGGTTAATGAGCAGTTCTTC	CASSLNGGASVNEQFF
-	TRBJ1-4	TRBD1	TRBV5-1	TGCGCCAGCAGGGAGGGACAGGGGTATGAAAAACTGTTTTTT	CASREGQGYEKLFF
-	TRBJ1-4	-	TRBV6-2/TRBV6-3	TGTGCCAGCAGCAATGACAGTAGTAATGAAAAACTGTTTTTT	CASSNDSSNEKLFF
-	TRBJ2-5	-	TRBV10-3	TGTGCCATCAGTGAGCTCAGGGGCTTAGAGACCCAGTACTTC	CAISELRGLETQYF
-	TRBJ1-5	-	TRBV19	TGTGCCAGTAGCGGACAGCTTAGATATAGCAATCAGCCCCAGCATTTT	CASSGQLRYSNQPQHF
-	TRBJ1-3	TRBD1	TRBV7-9	TGTGCCAGCAGCGGTCAGGGGGGCTCTGGAAACACCATATATTTT	CASSGQGGSGNTIYF
-	TRBJ2-3	TRBD1	TRBV19	TGTGCCAGTAGTACTCCTACAGGGGCTCGCACAGATACGCAGTATTTT	CASSTPTGARTDTQYF
-	TRBJ2-2	TRBD1	TRBV7-6	TGTGCCAGCAGCTTAGGGGACAGGAACACCGGGGAGCTGTTTTTT	CASSLGDRNTGELFF
once	TRBJ2-3	TRBD1	TRBV5-1	TGCGCCAGCAGCTTGGGACAGGGGACGAGCATAAATACGCAGTATTTT	CASSLGQGTSINTQYF
few	TRBJ1-5	-	TRBV2	TGTGCCAGCAGTGATCGGGCAGGGAGGACGAATCAGCCCCAGCATTTT	CASSDRAGRTNQPQHF
-	TRBJ1-5	TRBD1	TRBV6-5	TGTGCCAGCAGGGGAGACAGGGGTCAGCCCCAGCATTTT	CASRGDRGQPQHF
-	TRBJ2-1	TRBD1	TRBV2	TGTGCCAGCAGCCTACAGGGGTCCTACAATGAGCAGTTCTTC	CASSLQGSYNEQFF
-	TRBJ1-1	-	TRBV2	TGTGCCAGCAATATGAGAACTGAAGCTTTCTTT	CASNMRTEAFF
once	TRBJ1-3	-	TRBV9	TGTGCCAGCAGCGGGGGGCTACAGGGAAACACCATATATTTT	CASSGGLQGNTIYF
-	TRBJ1-6	-	TRBV11-3	TGTGCCAGCAGCCCCGGGACATCGGGTTCACCCCTCCACTTT	CASSPGTSGSPLHF
-	TRBJ1-2	TRBD1	TRBV18	TGTGCCAGCTCACGACAGGGTTATGGCTACACCTTC	CASSRQGYGYTF